This T cell receptor beta chain was retrieved from a study of cytomegalovirus exposure and HLA in healthy donors. PCR amplification relied on 60 Vbeta primers (plus 13 Jbeta primers). The method was immunoSEQ multiplex PCR; TCRdb's version includes in-frame clones alone and lacks a portion of them. This table holds approximately 93,000 clones, less than 80% found once. Germline V CDR1 and CDR2: MRHNA, SNTAGT. With 7 bases removed from V and 1 base from J, the gap between germline ends came to 9 bases. The CDR3 is made up of 13 amino acids. The gene calls are TRBV6-4 and TRBJ2-3, with D possibly TRBD1 on 5 matching bases. The clonotype originates from a middle-aged woman in good health and CMV-seronegative. The specimen sequenced was PBMCs. In DNA, the CDR3 is TGTGCCAGCAAAATGACAGGCACAGATACGCAGTATTTT. This sequence encodes CASKMTGTDTQYF.